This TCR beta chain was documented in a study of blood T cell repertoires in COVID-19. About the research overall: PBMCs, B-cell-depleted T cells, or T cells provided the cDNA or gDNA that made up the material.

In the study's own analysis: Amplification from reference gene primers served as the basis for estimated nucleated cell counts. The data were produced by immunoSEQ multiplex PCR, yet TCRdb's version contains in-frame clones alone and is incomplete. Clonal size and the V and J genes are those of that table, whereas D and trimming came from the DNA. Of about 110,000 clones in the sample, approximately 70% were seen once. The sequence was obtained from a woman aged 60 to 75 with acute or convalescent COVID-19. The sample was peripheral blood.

For the CDR3, the DNA is TGCGCCAGCAGCTTGGACTTAACCTACGAGCAGTACTTC. This codes for CASSLDLTYEQYF. This chain joins TRBV5-1 and TRBJ2-7; no definite D call. The CDR3 sequence is 13 residues long. With 0 bases removed from V and 2 bases from J, the gap between germline ends came to 6 bases. Germline V gene lookup returns CDR1 SGHRS and CDR2 YFSETQ.